A selection of T cell receptor beta chains follows, all from one sample in a study of early T cells in non-severe SARS-CoV-2 infection. Each CDR3 protein gets one entry after TCRdb re-called the 5' RACE reads with MiXCR. The data show some 38,000 distinct CDR3 sequences, less than 6% seen once. Here the sequenced sample was whole blood, taken at baseline. The receptor source for this set is an adult who was a healthcare worker with PCR-confirmed SARS-CoV-2 infection or an uninfected control (not recorded which). CDR3s include the opening cysteine and the closing phenylalanine or tryptophan. D genes are given only for firm matches. Clone size is given as once, few or many counts, or a class when the clone is expanded.

>many|TRBJ2-1|-|TRBV18
TGTGCCAGCTCACGTCGGACCGGGCCTAGGGCGCCTACTGACAATGAGCAGTTCTTC
CASSRRTGPRAPTDNEQFF
>few|TRBJ2-5|TRBD2|TRBV7-2
TGTGCCAGCAGCACCCGGACTAGCGGGGTCCGAACCCAGTACTTC
CASSTRTSGVRTQYF
>many|TRBJ2-1|TRBD2|TRBV20-1
TGCAGTGCTTGGACTAGCGGGAGGTCTAACTCCTACAATGAGCAGTTCTTC
CSAWTSGRSNSYNEQFF
>few|TRBJ1-1|-|TRBV29-1
TGCAGCGCCAGGACGTGGGGGTCGGACCGTAGCACTGAAGCTTTCTTT
CSARTWGSDRSTEAFF
>many|TRBJ2-5|-|TRBV4-2
TGTGCCAGCAGCCAAGCCATTCAAGAGACCCAGTACTTC
CASSQAIQETQYF
>many|TRBJ1-2|-|TRBV11-2
TGTGCCAGCAGCCAATTGCGGGACACAGAGGAGAATGGCTACACCTTC
CASSQLRDTEENGYTF
>many|TRBJ2-7|-|TRBV5-1
TGCGCCAGCAGCGAGAATAGTAATAACTACGAGCAGTACTTC
CASSENSNNYEQYF
>many|TRBJ1-2|-|TRBV28
TGTGCCAGCAGTTTAGGGGTGAGAGGCTACACCTTC
CASSLGVRGYTF
>many|TRBJ1-6|-|TRBV19
TGTGCCAGTACCCCAAGGAGGGTCGGGACCCAAGGCTCCTATAATTCACCCCTCCACTTT
CASTPRRVGTQGSYNSPLHF
>many|TRBJ1-2|TRBD1|TRBV7-2
TGTGCCAGCAGCTTAACCGTCAGCCGGGACAGGGGTGGCTACACCTTC
CASSLTVSRDRGGYTF
>many|TRBJ2-2|-|TRBV7-2
TGTGCCAGCAGCTTAGTCGGAAGGGGTAGGACCGGGGAGCTGTTTTTT
CASSLVGRGRTGELFF
>many|TRBJ2-5|TRBD2|TRBV19
TGTGCCAGTAGCCAGGCCGCAACACTAGCGAAAGAGACCCAGTACTTC
CASSQAATLAKETQYF
>many|TRBJ1-1|-|TRBV5-4
TGTGCCAGCAGCCCCGCGCACACTGAAGCTTTCTTT
CASSPAHTEAFF